These T cell receptor beta chains were read from a single sample in a study of persistence of HIV-infected CD4 T cells. No antigen has been identified for these receptors. Repertoires were generated with immunoSEQ multiplex PCR, while TCRdb's copy carries only in-frame clones and drops some. The data show under 15,000 clones, around 68% seen once. Source: CD4+ T cells sorted from PBMCs after 18-hour stimulation, taken from a patient who received antiretroviral therapy. These receptors originate from an adult man with HIV who was CMV-seropositive. Each CDR3 is given with its conserved first and last residue. The D gene is left open where the match is weak. Clone size is given for some rows only: seen once, a few or many times, or a class if the clone is expanded.

D gene	J gene	clone size	CDR3 length	V gene	CDR3 protein	CDR3 DNA
-	TRBJ1-5	-	15	TRBV4-1	CASSQEAGSNQPQHF	TGCGCCAGCAGCCAAGAGGCAGGATCCAATCAGCCCCAGCATTTT
-	TRBJ1-5	-	15	TRBV19	CASSMGNAGGQPQHF	TGTGCCAGTAGTATGGGCAATGCGGGAGGGCAGCCCCAGCATTTT
TRBD2	TRBJ2-3	once	16	TRBV20-1	CSASGGLAGVTDTQYF	TGCAGTGCTAGTGGGGGACTAGCGGGGGTCACAGATACGCAGTATTTT
-	TRBJ2-7	-	13	TRBV9	CASSPSFSYEQYF	TGTGCCAGCAGCCCTTCGTTCTCCTACGAGCAGTACTTC
TRBD2	TRBJ2-3	-	16	TRBV5-4	CASSPLAGTSTDTQYF	TGTGCCAGCAGCCCATTAGCGGGGACAAGCACAGATACGCAGTATTTT
-	TRBJ1-3	-	14	TRBV9	CASSPDTIGNTIYF	TGTGCCAGCAGCCCCGACACTATTGGAAACACCATATATTTT
TRBD2	TRBJ2-2	-	15	TRBV7-3	CASGTSLSNTGELFF	TGTGCCAGTGGGACTAGCCTATCGAACACCGGGGAGCTGTTTTTT
TRBD1	TRBJ1-2	-	16	TRBV6-5	CASSYSYGTAVLGYTF	TGTGCCAGCAGTTACTCGTACGGGACAGCCGTTCTGGGCTACACCTTC
-	TRBJ1-5	once	13	TRBV4-2	CASSREIGQPQHF	TGTGCCAGCAGCAGGGAAATTGGACAGCCCCAGCATTTT
TRBD1	TRBJ2-3	-	16	TRBV15	CATSSAGTGFGDTQYF	TGTGCCACCAGCAGCGCCGGGACAGGGTTTGGAGATACGCAGTATTTT
TRBD2	TRBJ2-1	-	16	TRBV27	CASSLSIAGGRNEQFF	TGTGCCAGCAGTTTATCCATAGCGGGGGGGCGGAATGAGCAGTTCTTC
-	TRBJ2-2	few	15	TRBV7-9	CASRLTGGATGELFF	TGTGCCAGCAGGCTAACGGGCGGGGCCACCGGGGAGCTGTTTTTT
-	TRBJ2-2	-	15	TRBV11-3	CASSHRRGDTGELFF	TGTGCCAGCAGCCATCGGAGGGGCGACACCGGGGAGCTGTTTTTT
-	TRBJ1-6	-	19	TRBV7-3	CASSLTLVLRDTYNSPLHF	TGTGCCAGCAGCTTAACGTTGGTCCTCCGGGACACCTATAATTCACCCCTCCACTTT
-	TRBJ1-5	few	16	TRBV27	CARGPKKGYSNQPQHF	TGTGCCAGGGGACCCAAAAAGGGGTATAGCAATCAGCCCCAGCATTTT
-	TRBJ1-1	few	11	TRBV2	CASSYVTEAFF	TGTGCCAGCAGTTACGTCACTGAAGCTTTCTTT
-	TRBJ2-6	-	18	TRBV13	CASSLSLGVISGANVLTF	TGTGCCAGCAGCTTGTCTCTCGGGGTAATCTCTGGGGCCAACGTCCTGACTTTC
TRBD2	TRBJ2-1	-	14	TRBV28	CASRAGLAYHEQFF	TGTGCCAGCAGAGCGGGACTAGCTTACCATGAGCAGTTCTTC
-	TRBJ1-2	-	17	TRBV14	CASSSNRKNEPNYGYTF	TGTGCCAGCAGCTCAAACAGGAAGAACGAACCTAACTATGGCTACACCTTC
-	TRBJ2-2	-	14	TRBV5-5	CASSLFLATGELFF	TGTGCCAGCAGCCTATTTCTAGCCACCGGGGAGCTGTTTTTT
TRBD2	TRBJ2-1	once	14	TRBV7-8	CASSSGTTRNQQFF	TGTGCCAGCAGCTCCGGGACTACCCGCAACCAGCAGTTCTTC
-	TRBJ1-6	-	15	TRBV9	CASSERDAENSPLHF	TGTGCCAGCAGCGAGCGGGACGCTGAAAATTCACCCCTCCACTTT